One sample yielded the 3 T cell receptor beta chains listed below, sequenced in a study of OX40 agonist ivuxolimab in advanced cancers. Receptor amplification or capture employed the immunoSEQ multiplex PCR assay. TCRdb's version of the immuneACCESS table is confined to in-frame rearrangements and falls short of the full clone set. An unresolved V gene accounts for under half of the shortfall where checked; the remainder is of unknown origin. Present in this sample are about 55,000 clones, 60% to 80% of which were seen just once. The biggest ten clones account for under 4.5% of the sample. The specimen was CD4+ or CD8+ T cells sorted from blood, collected in a trial of the OX40 agonist ivuxolimab. The source is an adult with an advanced solid tumor such as melanoma, head and neck, liver or kidney cancer.

The rearrangement links TRBV6-5 to TRBJ2-7; TRBD1 agrees at 10 bases. The junction had 5 bases not matched to a gene; V was cut back by 2 bases and J by 7 bases. Germline values: CDR1 MNHEY, CDR2 SVGAGI. The CDR3 is 14 residues long. The CDR3 sequence: CASSYGDRGGEQYF. In DNA form, the CDR3 reads TGTGCCAGCAGTTACGGGGACAGGGGAGGAGAGCAGTACTTC.

The chain carries TRBV6-1 and TRBJ1-2; the D is unclear. The CDR3 is 13 residues long. The germline gives CDR1 MNHNS, CDR2 SASEGT. The V and J ends lost 4 bases and 4 bases respectively, with 10 bases between them. The CDR3 sequence: CASSGGPPYGYTF. Written as DNA, the CDR3 is TGTGCCAGCAGTGGTGGACCACCCTATGGCTACACCTTC.

The V gene is TRBV19, the J gene TRBJ1-4; maybe TRBD1 (5 bases). Germline lookup yields CDR1 LNHDA and CDR2 SQIVND (reference sequence). The CDR3 runs 16 residues. V lost 6 bases, J lost 0 bases, and 14 bases lay in between. The CDR3 here is CASSRGTSATNEKLFF. The CDR3 DNA follows: TGTGCCAGTAGCCGAGGGACCTCTGCAACTAATGAAAAACTGTTTTTT.